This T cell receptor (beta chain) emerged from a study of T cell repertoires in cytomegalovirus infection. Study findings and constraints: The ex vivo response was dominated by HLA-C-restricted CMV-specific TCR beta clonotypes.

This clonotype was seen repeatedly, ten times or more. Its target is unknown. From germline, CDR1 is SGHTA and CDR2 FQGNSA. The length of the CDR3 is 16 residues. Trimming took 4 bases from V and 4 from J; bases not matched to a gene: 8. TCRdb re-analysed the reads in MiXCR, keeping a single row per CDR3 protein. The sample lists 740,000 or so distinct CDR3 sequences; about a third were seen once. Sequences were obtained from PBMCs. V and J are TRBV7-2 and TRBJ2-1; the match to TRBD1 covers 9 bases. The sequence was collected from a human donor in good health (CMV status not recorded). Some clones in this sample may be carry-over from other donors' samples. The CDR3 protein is CASSSSGTGYYNEQFF. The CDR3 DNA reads TGTGCCAGCAGCTCCTCCGGGACAGGGTATTACAATGAGCAGTTCTTC.